The subject of this entry is one TCR beta chain. Antigen specificity is unknown. Produced via immunoSEQ multiplex PCR; TCRdb's table is partial and in-frame only. The table includes over 45,000 clones, 55% to 75% detected once. Trimming took 3 bases from V and 1 from J, leaving 10 bases between them. This CDR3 has 15 residues. Germline loops: CDR1 MGHRA, CDR2 YSYEKL. This record belongs to a study of vaccination effects on CD4 cells after COVID-19. Following 10 days of culture, CD4+ T cells were isolated. The chain has TRBV4-1 and TRBJ2-4; D assignment may be TRBD1 or TRBD2 (5 bases each). The sequenced sample was CD4+ T cells from PBMCs cultured without peptide, obtained before COVID-19 vaccination. The source is a human donor who received a COVID-19 vaccine. CDR3 region: CASSQLGVAKNIQYF. The CDR3, as DNA: TGCGCCAGCAGCCAGTTGGGGGTGGCCAAAAACATTCAGTACTTC.